The TCR beta chain under discussion was sequenced for a study of cytomegalovirus exposure and HLA in healthy donors. General study results and limits: Most sequenced TCRs were rare (though some public TCRs occurred in many donors).

Healthy bone marrow donors supplied every sample. This clone has a handful of counts. The antigen remains unidentified. The PCR had 60 Vbeta and 13 Jbeta primers. Method: immunoSEQ multiplex PCR; TCRdb's copy keeps in-frame clones and lacks some. This table has 180,000 or so clones, approximately 70% appearing once. Looked up from germline, CDR1 is SQVTM and CDR2 is ANQGSEA. Trimming removed 0 bases from V and 3 bases from J, with 12 bases in between. This CDR3 spans 14 amino acids. This chain links TRBV29-1 with TRBJ2-7; a possible D gene is TRBD1 (6 bases). The sequenced sample consisted of PBMCs. The clonotype comes from a human donor in good health. The CDR3: CSVEDTGKDYEQYF. In DNA form, the CDR3 reads TGCAGCGTTGAAGATACAGGGAAAGACTACGAGCAGTACTTC.